These 3 T cell receptor beta chains share one sample of origin, sequenced in a study of T cell responses to AZD1222 COVID-19 vaccine. Profiling relied on immunoSEQ multiplex PCR, and the TCRdb table lists in-frame clones only, not all of them. This table has 130,000 or so clones, 91% appearing once. Sample: peripheral blood, taken 28 days after the second AZD1222 dose. The receptors were gathered from an adult who received the AZD1222 COVID-19 vaccine.

The chain joins TRBV4-1 to TRBJ1-1; D is possibly TRBD1 (5 bases). The CDR3 has 13 residues. The germline V gene encodes CDR1 MGHRA and CDR2 YSYEKL. Trimming stripped 2 bases from V and 6 bases from J, with 10 bases between. The CDR3 DNA reads TGCGCCAGCAGCCAAATGTCAGGGCCTGAAGCTTTCTTT. Translated, it gives CASSQMSGPEAFF.

V is TRBV4-1 and J is TRBJ1-1, with 7 bases matching TRBD1. Germline-derived CDR1 and CDR2 are MGHRA and YSYEKL. Germline trimming cut 3 bases from V and 0 bases from J; bases unmatched to any gene: 4. The CDR3 totals 15 residues. CDR3 in DNA: TGCGCCAGCAGCCATCCGACAGGGCTGAACACTGAAGCTTTCTTT. The encoded protein is CASSHPTGLNTEAFF.

The chain is built from TRBV12-3 or TRBV12-4 and TRBJ1-1; the D is unclear. The CDR3 extends over 13 amino acids. Trimming left V 7 bases short and J 3 bases short, with 12 bases between. This chain's CDR3 is CASIKTTHTEAFF. The CDR3 nucleotides read TGTGCCAGCATCAAGACAACCCACACTGAAGCTTTCTTT.